This is a list of T cell receptor beta chains from one sample in a study of blood T cell repertoires in COVID-19. TCRdb's table, derived via immunoSEQ multiplex PCR, lists solely in-frame clones and lacks some. The data hold about 120,000 clones, with around 76% observed a single time. The sequenced sample was peripheral blood. All receptors derive from a man in his sixties with acute or convalescent COVID-19. CDR3s include the opening cysteine and the closing phenylalanine or tryptophan. The order of the fields is J gene, D gene, clone size, V gene, CDR3 DNA, CDR3 protein. D genes are given only for firm matches. Some rows mark clone size as missing; the rest say once, few, many or name a class of expanded clone.

TRBJ2-3 - few TRBV18 TGTGCCAGCTCACCAAACGGGGGATCACGGGATACGCAGTATTTT CASSPNGGSRDTQYF
TRBJ1-1 - - TRBV10-2 TGCGCCAGCAGTAAAACAGGGAGTTCCACTGAAGCTTTCTTT CASSKTGSSTEAFF
TRBJ1-2 - - TRBV6-5 TGTGCCAGCACTCGGAGGGGAGCAGGGTCCTATGGCTACACCTTC CASTRRGAGSYGYTF
TRBJ2-1 TRBD1 once TRBV24-1 TGTGCCACCAGTGATCCGGGACAGGTTCACTACAATGAGCAGTTCTTC CATSDPGQVHYNEQFF
TRBJ1-2 - - TRBV7-6 TGTGCCAGCAGCCCGATGCTAGATTCCTATGGCTACACCTTC CASSPMLDSYGYTF
TRBJ2-6 - - TRBV3-1/TRBV3-2 TGTGCCAGCAGCCGAACAGGGATTAACTCTGGGGCCAACGTCCTGACTTTC CASSRTGINSGANVLTF
TRBJ1-1 TRBD1 - TRBV24-1 TGTGCCACCAGGGACGACAGGGGGCTTGACACTGAAGCTTTCTTT CATRDDRGLDTEAFF
TRBJ1-1 TRBD1 - TRBV6-5 TGTGCCAGCAGTTACTCGACAGGGGCTGAAGCTTTCTTT CASSYSTGAEAFF
TRBJ2-1 - - TRBV6-5 TGTGCCAGCAGACGGGACATCAGCTCCTACAATGAGCAGTTCTTC CASRRDISSYNEQFF
TRBJ1-2 - - TRBV5-1 TGCGCCAGCAGCTCGGGCTATGGCTACACCTTC CASSSGYGYTF
TRBJ2-1 TRBD2 - TRBV11-3 TGTGCCAGCAGCTCCGCAAGCGGGAGGAACCACAATGAGCAGTTCTTC CASSSASGRNHNEQFF
TRBJ1-2 TRBD1 - TRBV15 TGTGCCACCAGCAGAGCGGACAGGGTGAGTGGCTACACCTTC CATSRADRVSGYTF
TRBJ1-2 - - TRBV2 TGTGCCAGCAGTGGACAGATCCTTTATGGCTACACCTTC CASSGQILYGYTF
TRBJ1-3 - - TRBV7-3 TGTGCCAGCAGCGCTAGGCCGGGGAACTCTGGAAACACCATATATTTT CASSARPGNSGNTIYF
TRBJ2-7 TRBD2 - TRBV3-1/TRBV3-2 TGTGCCAGCAGCAAACCGGGACTAGCGGGAGGGCCTTACGAGCAGTACTTC CASSKPGLAGGPYEQYF
TRBJ2-3 - - TRBV5-6 TGTGCCAGCAGCTTGCCCCCAGGTAGCACAGATACGCAGTATTTT CASSLPPGSTDTQYF
TRBJ1-1 TRBD1 - TRBV7-2 TGTGCCAGCAGCAACCGGGACAGGGCTTCTGAAGCTTTCTTT CASSNRDRASEAFF
TRBJ1-2 - few TRBV28 TGTGCCAGCGATTCAGGGATGGCGATCGATGGCTACACCTTC CASDSGMAIDGYTF
TRBJ2-7 - - TRBV5-1 TGCGCCAGCAGCTTGATTGGACAGAGCTCCTACGAGCAGTACTTC CASSLIGQSSYEQYF
TRBJ1-4 - - TRBV5-1 TGCGCCAGCAGCTCCGAAGCTGCAACTAATGAAAAACTGTTTTTT CASSSEAATNEKLFF
TRBJ1-1 - few TRBV14 TGTGCCAGCAGCCGCTCATTACAGGTCCCTGAGCGAGCTTTCTTT CASSRSLQVPERAFF
TRBJ2-7 - - TRBV27 TGTGCCAGCAGTTTATGCAGGACAGGGAGGGATCTCGACGAGCAGTACTTC CASSLCRTGRDLDEQYF
TRBJ2-7 - - TRBV6-6 TGTGCCAGCAGTCGGGACAACCCTCCCTACGAGCAGTACTTC CASSRDNPPYEQYF
TRBJ1-6 TRBD1 - TRBV28 TGTGCCAGCACTCAAGACAGGGATAATTCACCCCTCCACTTT CASTQDRDNSPLHF
TRBJ1-6 TRBD1 - TRBV7-9 TGTGCCAGCAGCTCAGGACAGGCCAATTCACCCCTCCACTTT CASSSGQANSPLHF
TRBJ2-7 TRBD1 - TRBV5-1 TGCGCCAGCAGCTTGGAAGGACAGGATAACGAGCAGTACTTC CASSLEGQDNEQYF
TRBJ2-1 TRBD2 - TRBV19 TGTGCCAGTAGTATAGTTGGTAGCGGGAGGTACAATGAGCAGTTCTTC CASSIVGSGRYNEQFF
TRBJ1-6 - few TRBV9 TGTGCCAGCAGCGTAGCTGTCAGCAGGAATTCACCCCTCCACTTT CASSVAVSRNSPLHF
TRBJ1-1 TRBD1 - TRBV25-1 TGTGCCAGCAGTATCACAGGGGGACGGGGCACTGAAGCTTTCTTT CASSITGGRGTEAFF
TRBJ2-1 TRBD2 - TRBV24-1 TGTGCCACCAGCCGGATCGGGACTAAGAATGAGCAGTTCTTC CATSRIGTKNEQFF
TRBJ1-5 - - TRBV15 TGTGCCACCAGCAGGGCCGGGGAGGGACAGCCCCAGCATTTT CATSRAGEGQPQHF
TRBJ1-2 TRBD1 - TRBV6-5 TGTGCCAGCAGTCCAGGGGGTTTGGGCTATGGCTACACCTTC CASSPGGLGYGYTF
TRBJ1-5 - - TRBV18 TGTGCCAGCTCACCACTACCCCCAGGAAGCAATCAGCCCCAGCATTTT CASSPLPPGSNQPQHF
TRBJ2-3 TRBD1 - TRBV28 TGTGCCAGCAACCTACAGGGGCGGGCTACAGATACGCAGTATTTT CASNLQGRATDTQYF
TRBJ2-7 - - TRBV12-2 TGTGCAAGTCGCTTGGCAGACAGGGACGAACAGTACTTC CASRLADRDEQYF
TRBJ2-2 TRBD1 - TRBV10-1 TGCGCCAGCAGTGATAACAGGGGGGTCGGGGAGCTGTTTTTT CASSDNRGVGELFF
TRBJ2-7 - - TRBV11-1 TGTGCCAGCAGCTTAGCTCCGACAGGGACTCTCTACGAGCAGTACTTC CASSLAPTGTLYEQYF
TRBJ1-2 - - TRBV6-5 TGTGCCAGCAGAGGACTCCGATTTGGCTACACCTTC CASRGLRFGYTF
TRBJ1-1 - - TRBV19 TGTGCCAGTAGACCGGGACACATGAACACTGAAGCTTTCTTT CASRPGHMNTEAFF
TRBJ1-2 - - TRBV3-1/TRBV3-2 TGTGCCAGCAGCCAAGTGGCAGGGACAGGCTACACCTTC CASSQVAGTGYTF
TRBJ1-1 - few TRBV11-3 TGTGCCAGCAGCGATCAAACCTTGGGGAGGAACACTGAAGCTTTCTTT CASSDQTLGRNTEAFF
TRBJ2-3 - once TRBV24-1 TGTGCCACCAGTGACTACCCTACGACAGATACGCAGTATTTT CATSDYPTTDTQYF
TRBJ1-6 - - TRBV11-2 TGTGCCAGCAGCCGCCCTCGGGGGGAGAATTCACCCCTCCACTTT CASSRPRGENSPLHF